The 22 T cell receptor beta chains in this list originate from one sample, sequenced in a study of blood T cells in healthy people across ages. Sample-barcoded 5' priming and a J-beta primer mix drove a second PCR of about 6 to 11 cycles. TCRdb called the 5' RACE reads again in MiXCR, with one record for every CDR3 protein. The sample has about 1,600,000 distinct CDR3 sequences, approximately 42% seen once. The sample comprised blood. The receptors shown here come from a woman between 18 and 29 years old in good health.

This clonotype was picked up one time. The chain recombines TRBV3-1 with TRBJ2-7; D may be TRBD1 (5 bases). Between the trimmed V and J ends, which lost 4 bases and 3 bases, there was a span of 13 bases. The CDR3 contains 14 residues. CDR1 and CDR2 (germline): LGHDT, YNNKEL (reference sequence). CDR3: CASSRQVGHYEQYF. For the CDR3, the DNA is TGTGCCAGCAGCCGGCAGGTCGGACACTACGAGCAGTACTTC.

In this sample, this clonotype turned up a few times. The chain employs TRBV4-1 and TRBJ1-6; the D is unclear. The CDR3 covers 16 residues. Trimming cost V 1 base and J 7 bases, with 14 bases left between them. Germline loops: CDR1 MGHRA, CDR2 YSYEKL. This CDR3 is CASSQAGPPTNSPLHF. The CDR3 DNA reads TGCGCCAGCAGCCAAGCCGGGCCCCCAACAAATTCACCCCTCCACTTT.

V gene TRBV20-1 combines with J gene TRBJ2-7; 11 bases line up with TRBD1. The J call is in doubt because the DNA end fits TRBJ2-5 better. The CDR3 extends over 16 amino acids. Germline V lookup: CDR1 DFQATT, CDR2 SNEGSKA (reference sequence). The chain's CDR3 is CSAPPLGQGVGETQYF. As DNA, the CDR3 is TGCAGTGCTCCTCCTTTGGGACAGGGGGTCGGGGAGACCCAGTACTTC.

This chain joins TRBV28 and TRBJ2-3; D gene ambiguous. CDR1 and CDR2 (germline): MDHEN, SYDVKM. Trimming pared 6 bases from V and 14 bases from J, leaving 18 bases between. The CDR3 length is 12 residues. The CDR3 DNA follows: TGTGCCAGCAGCCTGCGAGCAGGTCTGGTGTATTTT. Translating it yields CASSLRAGLVYF.

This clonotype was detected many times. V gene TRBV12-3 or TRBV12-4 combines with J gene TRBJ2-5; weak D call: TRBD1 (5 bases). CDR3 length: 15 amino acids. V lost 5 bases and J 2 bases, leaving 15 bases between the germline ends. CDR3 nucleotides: TGTGCCAGCAGTCTCCGACAGACCTTTCAAGAGACCCAGTACTTC. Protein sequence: CASSLRQTFQETQYF.

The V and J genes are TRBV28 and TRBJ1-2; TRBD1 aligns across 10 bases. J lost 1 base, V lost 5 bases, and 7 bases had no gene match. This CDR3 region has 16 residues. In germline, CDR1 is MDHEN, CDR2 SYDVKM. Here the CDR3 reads CASSPRQGAGNYGYTF. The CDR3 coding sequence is TGTGCCAGCAGTCCCAGACAGGGGGCGGGTAACTATGGCTACACCTTC.

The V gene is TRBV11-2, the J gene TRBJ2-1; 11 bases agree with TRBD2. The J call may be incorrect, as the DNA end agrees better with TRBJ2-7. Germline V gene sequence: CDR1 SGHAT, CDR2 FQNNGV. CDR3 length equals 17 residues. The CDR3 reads CASSLMSILAGVDEQYF. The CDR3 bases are TGTGCCAGCAGCTTAATGTCTATACTAGCGGGAGTGGATGAGCAGTACTTC.

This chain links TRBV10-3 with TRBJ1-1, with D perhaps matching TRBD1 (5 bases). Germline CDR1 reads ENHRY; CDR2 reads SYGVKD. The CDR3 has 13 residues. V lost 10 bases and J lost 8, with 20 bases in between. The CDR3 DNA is TGTGCCACCGGAGAGCGACAGCAAACGGAAGCTTTCTTT. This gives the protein CATGERQQTEAFF.

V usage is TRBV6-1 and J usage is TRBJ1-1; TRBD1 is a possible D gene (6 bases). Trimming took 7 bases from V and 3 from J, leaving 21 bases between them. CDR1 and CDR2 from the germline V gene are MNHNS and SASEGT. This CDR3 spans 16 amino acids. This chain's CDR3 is CASTLGSRGLDTEAFF. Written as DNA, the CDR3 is TGTGCCAGCACTCTTGGGTCCCGGGGGCTCGACACTGAAGCTTTCTTT.

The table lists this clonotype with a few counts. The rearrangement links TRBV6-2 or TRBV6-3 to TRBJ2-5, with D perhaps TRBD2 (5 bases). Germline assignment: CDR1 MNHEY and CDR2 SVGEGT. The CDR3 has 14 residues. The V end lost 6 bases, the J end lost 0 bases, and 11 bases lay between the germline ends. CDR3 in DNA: TGTGCCAGCAGCCATGACTACTACCAAGAGACCCAGTACTTC. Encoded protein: CASSHDYYQETQYF.

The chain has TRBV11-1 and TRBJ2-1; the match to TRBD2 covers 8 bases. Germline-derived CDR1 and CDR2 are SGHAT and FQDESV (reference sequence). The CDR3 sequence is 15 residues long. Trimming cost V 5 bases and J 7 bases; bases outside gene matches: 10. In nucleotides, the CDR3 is TGTGCCAGCAGCCTCCGGGGGGGTTATGTGAATGAGCAGTTCTTC. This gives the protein CASSLRGGYVNEQFF.

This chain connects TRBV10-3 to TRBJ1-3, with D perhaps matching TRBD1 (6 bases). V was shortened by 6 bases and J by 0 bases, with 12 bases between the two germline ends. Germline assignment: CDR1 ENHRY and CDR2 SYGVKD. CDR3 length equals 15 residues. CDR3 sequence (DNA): TGTGCCATCAGCGGAGGACAGAGCTCTGGAAACACCATATATTTT. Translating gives CAISGGQSSGNTIYF.

CDR3 sequence (DNA): TGCAGTGCTAGACCAGCGGATAGCTCCTACAATGAGCAGTTCTTC. This sequence encodes CSARPADSSYNEQFF. The V call is TRBV20-1, the J call TRBJ2-1, with a possible D match to TRBD2 (5 bases). V was pared by 2 bases and J by 0 bases, with 11 bases between. This CDR3 has 15 residues. Germline V CDR1 and CDR2: DFQATT, SNEGSKA (reference sequence).

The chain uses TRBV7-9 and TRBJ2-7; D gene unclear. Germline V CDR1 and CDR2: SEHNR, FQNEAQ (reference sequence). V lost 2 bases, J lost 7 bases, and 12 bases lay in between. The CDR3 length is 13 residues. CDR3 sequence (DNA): TGTGCCAGCAGCTTACCGTATGATAGTGAGCAGTACTTC. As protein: CASSLPYDSEQYF.

Here the CDR3 DNA reads TGTGCCAGCGCAGGGGGAGGGGGGGACACTGAAGCTTTCTTT. Translation: CASAGGGGDTEAFF. This chain uses TRBV2 with TRBJ1-1; 7 bases agree with TRBD1. The trim removed 8 bases at V and 3 bases at J, leaving 9 bases unmatched. Per the germline V gene, CDR1 is SNHLY and CDR2 is FYNNEI. This CDR3 has 14 residues.

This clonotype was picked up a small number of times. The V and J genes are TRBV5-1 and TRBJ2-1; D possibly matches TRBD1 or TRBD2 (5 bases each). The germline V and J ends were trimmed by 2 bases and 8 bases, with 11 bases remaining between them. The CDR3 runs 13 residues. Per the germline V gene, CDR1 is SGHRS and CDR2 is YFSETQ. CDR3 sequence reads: CASSLERGDEQFF. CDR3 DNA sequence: TGCGCCAGCAGCTTAGAAAGGGGAGATGAGCAGTTCTTC.

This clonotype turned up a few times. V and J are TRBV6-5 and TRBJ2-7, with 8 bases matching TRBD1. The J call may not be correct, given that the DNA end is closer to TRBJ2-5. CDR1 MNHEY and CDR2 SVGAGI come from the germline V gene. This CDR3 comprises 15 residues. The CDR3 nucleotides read TGTGCCAGCAGTTGGACAGGGCTCGGCCGAAGGACCCAGTACTTC. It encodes CASSWTGLGRRTQYF.

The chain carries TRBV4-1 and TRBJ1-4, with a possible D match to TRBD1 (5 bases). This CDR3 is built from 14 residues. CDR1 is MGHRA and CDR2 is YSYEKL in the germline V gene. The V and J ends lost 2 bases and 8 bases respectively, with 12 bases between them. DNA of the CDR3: TGCGCCAGCAGCCAAATGGGGGTTGGGGAAAAACTGTTTTTT. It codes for CASSQMGVGEKLFF.

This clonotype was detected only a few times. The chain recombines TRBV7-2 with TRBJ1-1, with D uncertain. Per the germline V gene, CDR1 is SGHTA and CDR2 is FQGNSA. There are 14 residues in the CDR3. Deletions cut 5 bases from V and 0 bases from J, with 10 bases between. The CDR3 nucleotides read TGTGCCAGCAGCCCCGGACTGCTGAACACTGAAGCTTTCTTT. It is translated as CASSPGLLNTEAFF.

The CDR3 region is CASSQSTVVATEAFF. The DNA for the CDR3 is TGTGCCAGCAGCCAATCGACCGTTGTAGCAACTGAAGCTTTCTTT. The rearrangement uses TRBV3-1 and TRBJ1-1; no firm D call. The germline V and J ends were trimmed by 2 bases and 5 bases, with 15 bases remaining between them. The germline V gene has CDR1 LGHDT and CDR2 YNNKEL (reference sequence). The CDR3 spans 15 residues. Together with reference TRBV3-1 and TRBJ1-1, the CDR3 gives the full variable domain: DTAVSQTPKYLVTQMGNDKSIKCEQNLGHDTMYWYKQDSKKFLKIMFSYNNKELIINETVPNRFSPKSPDKAHLNLHINSLELGDSAVYFCASSQSTVVATEAFFGQGTRLTVV.

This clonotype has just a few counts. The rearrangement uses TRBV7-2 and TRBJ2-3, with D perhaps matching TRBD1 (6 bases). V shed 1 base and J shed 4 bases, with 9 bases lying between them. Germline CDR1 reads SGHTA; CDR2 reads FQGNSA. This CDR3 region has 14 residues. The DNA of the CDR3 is TGTGCCAGCAGCTTAGGGGGGCGCCCAGATACGCAGTATTTT. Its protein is CASSLGGRPDTQYF.

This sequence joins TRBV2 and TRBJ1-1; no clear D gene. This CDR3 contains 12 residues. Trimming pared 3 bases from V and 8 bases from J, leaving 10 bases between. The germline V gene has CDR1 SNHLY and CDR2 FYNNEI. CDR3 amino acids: CASSEGYLEAFF. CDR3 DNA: TGTGCCAGCAGTGAGGGCTACCTAGAAGCTTTCTTT. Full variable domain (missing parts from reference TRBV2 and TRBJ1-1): EPEVTQTPSHQVTQMGQEVILRCVPISNHLYFYWYRQILGQKVEFLVSFYNNEISEKSEIFDDQFSVERPDGSNFTLKIRSTKLEDSAMYFCASSEGYLEAFFGQGTRLTVV.